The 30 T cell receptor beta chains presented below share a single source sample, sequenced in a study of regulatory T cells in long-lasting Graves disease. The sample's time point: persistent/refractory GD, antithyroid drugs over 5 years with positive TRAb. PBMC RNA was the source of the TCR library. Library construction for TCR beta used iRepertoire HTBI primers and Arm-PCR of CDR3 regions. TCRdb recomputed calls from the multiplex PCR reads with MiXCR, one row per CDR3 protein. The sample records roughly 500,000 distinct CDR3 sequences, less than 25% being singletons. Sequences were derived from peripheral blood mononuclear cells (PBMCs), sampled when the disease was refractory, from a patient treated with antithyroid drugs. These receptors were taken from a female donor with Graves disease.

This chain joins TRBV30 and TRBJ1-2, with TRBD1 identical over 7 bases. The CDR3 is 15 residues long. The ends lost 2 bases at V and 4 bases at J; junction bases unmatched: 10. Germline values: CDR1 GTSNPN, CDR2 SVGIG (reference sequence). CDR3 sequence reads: CAWSRGQGVFYGYTF. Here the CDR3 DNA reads TGTGCCTGGAGTCGTGGCCAGGGGGTTTTCTATGGCTACACCTTC.

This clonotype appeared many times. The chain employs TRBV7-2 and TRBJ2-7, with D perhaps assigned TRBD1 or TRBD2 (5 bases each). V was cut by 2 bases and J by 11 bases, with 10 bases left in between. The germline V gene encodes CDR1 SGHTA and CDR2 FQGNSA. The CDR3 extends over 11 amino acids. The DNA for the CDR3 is TGTGCCAGCAGCTTACAGGGAGAGAAGTACTTC. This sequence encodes CASSLQGEKYF.

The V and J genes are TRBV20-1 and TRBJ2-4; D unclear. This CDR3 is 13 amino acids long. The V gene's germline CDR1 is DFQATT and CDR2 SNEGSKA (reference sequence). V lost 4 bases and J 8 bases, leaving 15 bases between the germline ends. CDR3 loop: CSAKIDRPDIQYF. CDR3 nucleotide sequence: TGCAGTGCTAAAATTGATCGTCCAGACATTCAGTACTTC.

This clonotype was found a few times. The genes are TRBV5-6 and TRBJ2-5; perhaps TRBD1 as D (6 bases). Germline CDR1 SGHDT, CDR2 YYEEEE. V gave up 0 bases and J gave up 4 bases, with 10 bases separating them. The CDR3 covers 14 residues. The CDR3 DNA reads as TGTGCCAGCAGCTTGGCAGGGGTTAGAGAGACCCAGTACTTC. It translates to CASSLAGVRETQYF.

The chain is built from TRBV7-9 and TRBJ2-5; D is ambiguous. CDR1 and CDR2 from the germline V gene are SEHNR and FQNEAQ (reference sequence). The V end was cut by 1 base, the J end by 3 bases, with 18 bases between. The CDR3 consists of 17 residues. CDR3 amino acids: CASSLGDRRRHEETQYF. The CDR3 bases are TGTGCCAGCAGCTTAGGGGATAGGAGAAGGCATGAAGAGACCCAGTACTTC.

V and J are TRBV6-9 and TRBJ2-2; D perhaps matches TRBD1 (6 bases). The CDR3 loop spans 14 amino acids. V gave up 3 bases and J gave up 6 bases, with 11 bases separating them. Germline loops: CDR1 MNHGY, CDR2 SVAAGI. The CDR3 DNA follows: TGTGCCAGCAGTTACGGGACAACCCCCGGGGAGCTGTTTTTT. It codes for CASSYGTTPGELFF.

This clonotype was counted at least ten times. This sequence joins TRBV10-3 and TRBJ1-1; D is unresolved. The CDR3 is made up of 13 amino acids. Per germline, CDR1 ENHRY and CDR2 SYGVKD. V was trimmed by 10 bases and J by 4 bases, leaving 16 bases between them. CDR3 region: CATLGSPTTEAFF. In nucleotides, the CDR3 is TGTGCCACCCTGGGCTCCCCAACCACTGAAGCTTTCTTT.

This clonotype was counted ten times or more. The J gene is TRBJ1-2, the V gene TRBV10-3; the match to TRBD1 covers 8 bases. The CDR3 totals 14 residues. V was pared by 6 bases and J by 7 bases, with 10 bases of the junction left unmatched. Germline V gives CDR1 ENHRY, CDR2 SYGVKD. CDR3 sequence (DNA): TGTGCCATCAGGGGACAGGAGGGTAGCGGTGGCTACACCTTC. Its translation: CAIRGQEGSGGYTF.

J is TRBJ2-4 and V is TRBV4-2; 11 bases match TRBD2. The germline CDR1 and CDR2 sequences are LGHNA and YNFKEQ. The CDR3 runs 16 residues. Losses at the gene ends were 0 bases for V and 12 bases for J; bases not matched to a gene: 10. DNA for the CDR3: TGTGCCAGCAGCCAAGATCTAGCGGGGGGCCGAGAGGGTCAGTACTTC. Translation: CASSQDLAGGREGQYF.

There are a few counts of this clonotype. The CDR3 spells CASRQTSTGRTFF. The CDR3 DNA reads as TGTGCCAGCAGACAAACATCGACAGGTCGGACTTTCTTT. The rearrangement uses TRBV7-3 and TRBJ1-1, with D possibly matching TRBD1 (6 bases). This CDR3 region has 13 residues. The germline V and J ends were trimmed by 6 bases and 12 bases, with 20 bases remaining between them. CDR1 and CDR2 from the germline V gene are SGHTA and FQGTGA.

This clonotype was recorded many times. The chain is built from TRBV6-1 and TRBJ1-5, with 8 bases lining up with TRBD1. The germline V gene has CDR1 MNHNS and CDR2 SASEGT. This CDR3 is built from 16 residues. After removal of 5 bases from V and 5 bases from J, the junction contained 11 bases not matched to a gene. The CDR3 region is CASSPHRGAVDQPQHF. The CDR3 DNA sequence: TGTGCCAGCAGTCCACACAGGGGGGCGGTTGATCAGCCCCAGCATTTT.

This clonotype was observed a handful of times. The CDR3 protein is CSVGHQGYEQYF. CDR3 bases: TGCAGCGTTGGACACCAAGGCTACGAGCAGTACTTC. V and J are TRBV29-1 and TRBJ2-7, with D hard to call. Germline loops: CDR1 SQVTM, CDR2 ANQGSEA. The CDR3 covers 12 residues. V lost 4 bases and J lost 3, with 10 bases in between.

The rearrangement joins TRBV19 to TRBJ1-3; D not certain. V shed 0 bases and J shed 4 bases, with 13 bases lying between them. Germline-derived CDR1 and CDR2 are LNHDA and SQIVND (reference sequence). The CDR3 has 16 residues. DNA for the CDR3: TGTGCCAGTAGTATAGATCGGAGACCCGGAGGAAACACCATATATTTT. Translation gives CASSIDRRPGGNTIYF.

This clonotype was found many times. The CDR3 DNA follows: TGTGCCAGCAGTTACGGGGGGATGAACACTGAAGCTTTCTTT. As protein: CASSYGGMNTEAFF. The genes are TRBV19 and TRBJ1-1, with TRBD1 as a possible D gene (5 bases). V dropped 9 bases and J dropped 0 bases, with 14 bases sitting between them. The CDR3 is 14 amino acids. Germline CDR1 LNHDA, CDR2 SQIVND (reference sequence). The full variable domain, with the rest looked up from reference TRBV19 and TRBJ1-1, is DGGITQSPKYLFRKEGQNVTLSCEQNLNHDAMYWYRQDPGQGLRLIYYSQIVNDFQKGDIAEGYSVSREKKESFPLTVTSAQKNPTAFYLCASSYGGMNTEAFFGQGTRLTVV.

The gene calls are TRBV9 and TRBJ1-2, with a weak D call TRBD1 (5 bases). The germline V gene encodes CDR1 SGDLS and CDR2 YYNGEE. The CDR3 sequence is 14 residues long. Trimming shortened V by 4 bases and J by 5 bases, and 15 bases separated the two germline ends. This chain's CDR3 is CASSSQTEGYGYTF. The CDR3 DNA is TGTGCCAGCAGCTCTCAGACAGAGGGTTATGGCTACACCTTC.

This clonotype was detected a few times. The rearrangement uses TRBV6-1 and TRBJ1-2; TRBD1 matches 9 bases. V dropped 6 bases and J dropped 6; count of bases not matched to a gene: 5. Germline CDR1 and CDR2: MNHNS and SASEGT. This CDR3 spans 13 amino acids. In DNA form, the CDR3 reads TGTGCCAGCAGAGGACAGGGGCCTAATGGCTACACCTTC. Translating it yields CASRGQGPNGYTF.

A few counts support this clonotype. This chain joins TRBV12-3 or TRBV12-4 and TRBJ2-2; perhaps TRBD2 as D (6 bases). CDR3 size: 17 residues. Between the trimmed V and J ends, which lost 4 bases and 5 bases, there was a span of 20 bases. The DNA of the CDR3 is TGTGCCAGCAGTTATGACGTTGTGCTAGCGAGAACCGGGGAGCTGTTTTTT. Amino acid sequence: CASSYDVVLARTGELFF.

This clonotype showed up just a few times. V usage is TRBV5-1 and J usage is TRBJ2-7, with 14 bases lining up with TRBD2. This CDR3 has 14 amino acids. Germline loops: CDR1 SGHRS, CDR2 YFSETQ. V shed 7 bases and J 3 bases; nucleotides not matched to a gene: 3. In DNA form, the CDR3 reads TGCGCCAGCGCCGGGACTAGCGGGAGCTACGAGCAGTACTTC. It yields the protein CASAGTSGSYEQYF.

The CDR3 DNA is TGTGCCAGCAGCCCTCTAGCGGGAGGGCCGGAAGAGACCCAGTACTTC. Amino acid sequence: CASSPLAGGPEETQYF. The V and J genes are TRBV7-9 and TRBJ2-5; 12 nucleotides match TRBD2. Germline-derived CDR1 and CDR2 are SEHNR and FQNEAQ (reference sequence). This CDR3 is built from 16 residues. The V and J ends lost 5 bases and 3 bases, in that order; junction bases with no gene match: 7.

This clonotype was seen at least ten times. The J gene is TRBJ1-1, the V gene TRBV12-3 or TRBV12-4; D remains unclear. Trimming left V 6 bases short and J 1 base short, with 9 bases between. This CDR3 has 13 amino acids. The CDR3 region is CASSFGPNTEAFF. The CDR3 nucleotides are TGTGCCAGCAGCTTTGGTCCGAACACTGAAGCTTTCTTT.

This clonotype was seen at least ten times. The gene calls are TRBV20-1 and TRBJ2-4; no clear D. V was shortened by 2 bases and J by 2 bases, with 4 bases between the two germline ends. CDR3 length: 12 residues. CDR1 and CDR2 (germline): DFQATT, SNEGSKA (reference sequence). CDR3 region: CSARRTKNIQYF. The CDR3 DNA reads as TGCAGTGCTAGACGGACCAAAAACATTCAGTACTTC.

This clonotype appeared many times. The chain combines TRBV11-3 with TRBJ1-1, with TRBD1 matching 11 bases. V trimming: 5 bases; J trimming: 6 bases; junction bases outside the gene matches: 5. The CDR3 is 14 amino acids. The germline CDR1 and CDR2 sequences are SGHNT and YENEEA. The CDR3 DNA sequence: TGTGCCAGCAGCACACCGGGACAGGGGGCTGAAGCTTTCTTT. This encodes CASSTPGQGAEAFF. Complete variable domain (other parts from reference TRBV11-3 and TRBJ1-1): EAGVVQSPRYKIIEKKQPVAFWCNPISGHNTLYWYLQNLGQGPELLIRYENEEAVDDSQLPKDRFSAERLKGVDSTLKIQPAELGDSAVYLCASSTPGQGAEAFFGQGTRLTVV.

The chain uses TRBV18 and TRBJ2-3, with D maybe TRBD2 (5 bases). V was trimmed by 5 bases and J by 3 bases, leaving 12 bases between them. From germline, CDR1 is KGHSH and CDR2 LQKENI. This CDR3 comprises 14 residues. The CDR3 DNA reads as TGTGCCAGCTCAGCAATTCCGGGGACAGATACGCAGTATTTT. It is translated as CASSAIPGTDTQYF.

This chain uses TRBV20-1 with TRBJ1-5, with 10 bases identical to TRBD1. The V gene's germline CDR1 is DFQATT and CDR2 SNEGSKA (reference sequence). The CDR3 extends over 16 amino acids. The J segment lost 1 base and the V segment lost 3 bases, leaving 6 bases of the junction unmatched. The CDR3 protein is CSARGQGTLSNQPQHF. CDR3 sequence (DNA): TGCAGTGCTAGGGGACAGGGGACGCTGAGCAATCAGCCCCAGCATTTT.

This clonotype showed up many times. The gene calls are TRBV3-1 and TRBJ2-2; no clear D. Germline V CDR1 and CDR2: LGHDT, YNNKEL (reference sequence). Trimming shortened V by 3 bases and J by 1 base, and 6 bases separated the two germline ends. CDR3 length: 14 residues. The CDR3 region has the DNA TGTGCCAGCAGCCAGGGCGGGAACACCGGGGAGCTGTTTTTT. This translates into CASSQGGNTGELFF.

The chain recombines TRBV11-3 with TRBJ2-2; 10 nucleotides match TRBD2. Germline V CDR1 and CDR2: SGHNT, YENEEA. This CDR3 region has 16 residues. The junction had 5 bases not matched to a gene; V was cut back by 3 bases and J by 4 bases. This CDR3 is CASSFSSGRGTGELFF. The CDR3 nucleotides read TGTGCCAGCAGCTTCTCCAGCGGGAGGGGCACCGGGGAGCTGTTTTTT.

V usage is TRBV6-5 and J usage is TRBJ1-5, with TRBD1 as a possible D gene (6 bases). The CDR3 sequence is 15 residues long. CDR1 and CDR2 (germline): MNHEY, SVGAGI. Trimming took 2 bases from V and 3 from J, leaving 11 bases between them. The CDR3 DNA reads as TGTGCCAGCAGTTACCTCTCAGGGGACAATCAGCCCCAGCATTTT. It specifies CASSYLSGDNQPQHF.

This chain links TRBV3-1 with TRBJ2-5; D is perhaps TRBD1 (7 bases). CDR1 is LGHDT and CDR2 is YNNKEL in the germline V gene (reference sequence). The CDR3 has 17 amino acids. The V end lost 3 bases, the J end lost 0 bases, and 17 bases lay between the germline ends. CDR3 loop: CASSHDAGQSNQETQYF. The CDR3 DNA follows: TGTGCCAGCAGCCACGACGCGGGACAGAGCAACCAAGAGACCCAGTACTTC.

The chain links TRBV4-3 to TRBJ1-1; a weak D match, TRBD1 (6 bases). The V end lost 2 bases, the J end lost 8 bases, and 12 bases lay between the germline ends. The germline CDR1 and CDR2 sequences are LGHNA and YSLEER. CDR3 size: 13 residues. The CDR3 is CASSQSLGTEAFF. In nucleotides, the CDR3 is TGCGCCAGCAGCCAATCATTGGGGACAGAAGCTTTCTTT.

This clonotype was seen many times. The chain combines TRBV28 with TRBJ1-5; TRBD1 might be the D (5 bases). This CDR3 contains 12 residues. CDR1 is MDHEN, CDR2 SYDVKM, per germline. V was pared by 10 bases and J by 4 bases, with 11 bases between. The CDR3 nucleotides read TGTGCCATCGACAGATTAAATCAGCCCCAGCATTTT. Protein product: CAIDRLNQPQHF.